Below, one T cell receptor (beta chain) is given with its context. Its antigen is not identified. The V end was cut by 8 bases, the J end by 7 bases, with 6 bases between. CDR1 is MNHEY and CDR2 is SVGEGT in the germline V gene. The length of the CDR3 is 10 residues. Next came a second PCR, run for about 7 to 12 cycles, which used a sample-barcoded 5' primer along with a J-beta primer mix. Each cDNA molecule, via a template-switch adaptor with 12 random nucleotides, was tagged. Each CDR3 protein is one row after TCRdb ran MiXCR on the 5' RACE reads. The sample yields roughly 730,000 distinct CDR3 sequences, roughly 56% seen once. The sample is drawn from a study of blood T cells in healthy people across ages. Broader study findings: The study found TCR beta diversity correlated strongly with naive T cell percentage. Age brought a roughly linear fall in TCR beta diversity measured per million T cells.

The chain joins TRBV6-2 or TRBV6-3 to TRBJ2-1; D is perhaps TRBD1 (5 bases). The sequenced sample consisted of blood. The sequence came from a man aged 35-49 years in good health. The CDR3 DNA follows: TGTGCCAGCGGGGCGAATGAGCAGTTCTTC. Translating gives CASGANEQFF.